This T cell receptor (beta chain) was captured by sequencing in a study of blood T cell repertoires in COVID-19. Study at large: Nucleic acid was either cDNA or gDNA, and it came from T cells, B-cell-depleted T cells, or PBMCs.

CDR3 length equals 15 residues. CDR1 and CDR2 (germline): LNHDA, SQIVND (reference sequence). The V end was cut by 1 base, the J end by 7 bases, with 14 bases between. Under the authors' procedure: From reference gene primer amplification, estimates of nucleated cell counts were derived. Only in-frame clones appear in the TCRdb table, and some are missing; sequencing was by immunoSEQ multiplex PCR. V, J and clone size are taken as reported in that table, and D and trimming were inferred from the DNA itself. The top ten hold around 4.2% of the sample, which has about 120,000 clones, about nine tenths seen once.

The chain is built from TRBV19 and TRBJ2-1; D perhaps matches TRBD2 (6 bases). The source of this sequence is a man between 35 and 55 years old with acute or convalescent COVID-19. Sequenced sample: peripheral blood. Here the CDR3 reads CASSIVVGGENEQFF. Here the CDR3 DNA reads TGTGCCAGTAGTATAGTCGTGGGGGGTGAGAATGAGCAGTTCTTC. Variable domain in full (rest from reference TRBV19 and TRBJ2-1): DGGITQSPKYLFRKEGQNVTLSCEQNLNHDAMYWYRQDPGQGLRLIYYSQIVNDFQKGDIAEGYSVSREKKESFPLTVTSAQKNPTAFYLCASSIVVGGENEQFFGPGTRLTVL.